This T cell receptor beta chain is drawn from a study of shared clonotypes between healthy human individuals (dated by TCRdb to about 2020). As for the study more broadly: The cohort included three men and a couple of women between 18 and 49 years of age. Libraries were prepared and TCR repertoires were sequenced by different laboratories using diverse techniques, in order to increase sequencing depth and limit assay-specific biases. Each donor's leukapheresis produced roughly between roughly 0.85 and 9.5 billion PBMCs. To estimate repertoire size and how much clonotypes are shared between individuals, the study performed deep sequencing of blood TCR repertoires from a few healthy adults. For each donor, CD4 naive and CD4 memory were each run on three plates, CD8 naive on two plates, and CD8 memory on one plate.

Ends trimmed: V by 3 bases, J by 1 base; bases unmatched to a gene: 2. Including cysteine and phenylalanine, the CDR3 has 15 amino acids. The retained sequence is limited to the CDR3, 45 bases, with the frame set at the first base. Taken from the germline V gene, the CDR1 and CDR2 loops are SGHRS and YFSETQ. Using the deep immunoSEQ assay, TCR CDR3 regions were amplified from genomic DNA by multiplex PCR. Extracted genomic DNA from each cell subset was distributed evenly across all wells of several immunoSEQ 96-well plates, and each plate was treated as a replicate. Each replicate PCR for sorted subsets received roughly 0.2 ug genomic DNA, equal to about 30,000 T cell genomes. Purified libraries were measured with a Qubit 3.0 fluorometer, size-checked on a Bioanalyzer 2100, and measured again with the KAPA Library Quantification kit. Every immunoSEQ 96-well plate was sequenced on a separate single-read 150-cycle Illumina NextSeq 550 flow cell. From the authors' description of their analysis: Because the immunoSEQ output held only junctional sequences and lacked quality scores, the filtering could not match the filtering applied to full-length reads. Sequences were annotated with PyIR, a Python wrapper for IgBLAST v1.9, using IMGT germline references to assign V/J genes and CDR3. Any read was removed if the V/J assignment was weak (E-value above 1e-6), the CDR3 was missing, or the read contained stop codons, out-of-frame junctions, or ambiguous translated residues. A V3J clonotype was defined by an identical inferred V gene, J gene, and CDR3 amino acid sequence. Percentage overlap between repertoires was computed as shared unique clonotypes divided by the size of the smaller repertoire. Three approaches were used to assess repertoire richness: RTK rarefaction, the Chao1 estimator, and Recon v2.1 estimates of unobserved clonotypes. OLGA was used to compute generation probabilities for all TCRbeta clonotypes that the gDNA method yielded from a handful of donors. Here the immuneACCESS table is served through TCRdb, limited to in-frame sequences with V and J called. Missing clones are a known gap in these copies; in checked studies unresolved V genes cover under half, and the rest lacks a known reason. V, J and clone size reflect that table, while D and trimming were determined from the DNA. Across this sample there are more than 850,000 clones, with around 82% seen only once. The ten largest clones capture under 0.65% of the sample.

A remark on this clone: The antigen it binds to is not known. Qualities for individual bases were not recorded, and no much larger clone is one base off. Other DNA sequences of this sample code for an identical CDR3.

The donors were healthy, HIV-negative adults who had no recently reported acute infections or vaccinations. Every donor was a Caucasian adult living in Nashville, Tennessee, USA. CD4+ T cells were enriched through magnetic negative selection, after which naive cells were positively selected on CD45RA and the remaining negative fraction served as the memory subset. Blood was collected by leukapheresis, and PBMCs were isolated by Ficoll-Histopaque density gradient centrifugation and then cryopreserved in liquid nitrogen vapor phase. Analytical flow cytometry was used to check the purity and quantity of each magnetically sorted T cell population. Genomic DNA was isolated from each sorted fraction and quantified by UV absorbance on a Nanodrop 2000c. What the research found in general, with its limitations: Sampling was restricted to blood, and TCR repertoires in tissues likely differ from the TCR repertoires found in blood. Incomplete sequencing was indicated by rarefaction of sorted-subset datasets, despite the large sequencing depth. Naive subsets generally had larger estimated clonotype richness than memory subsets. Based on pairwise subsampling, the degree of clonotype sharing among donors was expected to be affected by sequencing depth. Compared with non-shared clonotypes, the clonotypes found in all four sorted-subset donors had higher generation probabilities. Approximately 5% of naive CD4, 3% to 3.5% of naive CD8, around 2.3% of memory CD4, and around 0.4% of memory CD8 clonotypes were shared across several donors. The small number of donors limited the genetic and exposure-history diversity represented.

The chain links TRBV5-1 with TRBJ2-5, and TRBD2 aligns with 11 junction nucleotides. This receptor was obtained from a man in his late teens or twenties in good health. Some clones in this sample may be carry-over from other donors' samples. Material: memory CD4+ T cells from PBMCs. The cell subset or site label corresponds to: CD45RA-negative fraction. The DNA is as follows: TGCGCCAGCAGCTGGGGGACTAGCGGCCAAGAGACCCAGTACTTC. It is translated as CASSWGTSGQETQYF.